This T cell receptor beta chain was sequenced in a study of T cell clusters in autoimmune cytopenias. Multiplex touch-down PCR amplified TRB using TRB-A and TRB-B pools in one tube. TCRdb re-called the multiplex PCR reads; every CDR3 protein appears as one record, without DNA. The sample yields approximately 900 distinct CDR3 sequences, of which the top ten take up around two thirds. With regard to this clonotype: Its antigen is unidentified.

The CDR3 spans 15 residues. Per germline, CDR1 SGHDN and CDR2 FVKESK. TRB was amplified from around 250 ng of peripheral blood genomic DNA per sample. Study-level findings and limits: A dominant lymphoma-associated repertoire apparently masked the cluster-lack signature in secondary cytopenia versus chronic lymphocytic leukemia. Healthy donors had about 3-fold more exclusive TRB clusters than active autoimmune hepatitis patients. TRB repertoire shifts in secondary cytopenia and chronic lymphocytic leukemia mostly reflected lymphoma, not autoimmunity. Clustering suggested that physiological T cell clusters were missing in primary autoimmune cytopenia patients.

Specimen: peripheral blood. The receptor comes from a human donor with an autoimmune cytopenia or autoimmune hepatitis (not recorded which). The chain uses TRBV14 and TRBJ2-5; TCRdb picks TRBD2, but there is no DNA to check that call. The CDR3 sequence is CASSASAGGQETQYF.